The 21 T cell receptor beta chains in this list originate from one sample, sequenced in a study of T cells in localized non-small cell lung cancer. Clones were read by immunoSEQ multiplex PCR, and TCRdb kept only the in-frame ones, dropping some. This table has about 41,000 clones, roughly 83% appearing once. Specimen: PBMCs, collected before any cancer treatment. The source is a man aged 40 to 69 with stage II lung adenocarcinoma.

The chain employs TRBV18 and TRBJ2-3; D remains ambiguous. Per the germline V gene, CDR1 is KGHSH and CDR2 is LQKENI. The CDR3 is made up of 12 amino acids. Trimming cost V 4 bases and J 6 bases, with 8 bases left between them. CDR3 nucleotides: TGTGCCAGCTCACGGGCCTACGATACGCAGTATTTT. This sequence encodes CASSRAYDTQYF.

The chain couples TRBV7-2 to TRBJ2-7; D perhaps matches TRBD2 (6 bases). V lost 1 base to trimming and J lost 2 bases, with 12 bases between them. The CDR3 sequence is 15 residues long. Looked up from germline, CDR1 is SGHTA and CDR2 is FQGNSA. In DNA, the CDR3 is TGTGCCAGCAGCTTAGGGGGTAGCGGAACCTACGAGCAGTACTTC. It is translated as CASSLGGSGTYEQYF.

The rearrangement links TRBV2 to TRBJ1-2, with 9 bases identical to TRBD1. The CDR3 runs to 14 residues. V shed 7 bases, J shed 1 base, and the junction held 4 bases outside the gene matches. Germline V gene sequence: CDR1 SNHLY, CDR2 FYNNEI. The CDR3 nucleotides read TGTGCCAGCATCCCGGGACAGGGTAACTATGGCTACACCTTC. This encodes CASIPGQGNYGYTF.

CDR3 DNA: TGTGCCAGCAGCGTAGATCGGGGACACATCTATGGCTACACCTTC. The encoded protein is CASSVDRGHIYGYTF. The V call is TRBV9, the J call TRBJ1-2, with D tentatively TRBD1 (6 bases). The CDR3 loop spans 15 amino acids. Looked up from germline, CDR1 is SGDLS and CDR2 is YYNGEE. Trimming pared 0 bases from V and 4 bases from J, leaving 13 bases between.

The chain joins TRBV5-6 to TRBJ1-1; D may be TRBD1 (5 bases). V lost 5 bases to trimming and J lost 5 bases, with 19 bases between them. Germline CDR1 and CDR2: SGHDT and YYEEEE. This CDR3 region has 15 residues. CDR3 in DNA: TGTGCCAGCAGTTTGTGGGGTCGGGGGGTAACTGAAGCTTTCTTT. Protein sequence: CASSLWGRGVTEAFF.

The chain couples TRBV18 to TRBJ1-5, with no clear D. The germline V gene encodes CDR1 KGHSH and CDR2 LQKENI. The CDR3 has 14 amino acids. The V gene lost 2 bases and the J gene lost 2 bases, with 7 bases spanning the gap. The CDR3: CASSPSTGNQPQHF. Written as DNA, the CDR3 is TGTGCCAGCTCACCATCTACTGGCAATCAGCCCCAGCATTTT.

The CDR3: CASRFGGNTEAFF. DNA for the CDR3: TGTGCCAGCAGATTCGGCGGGAACACTGAAGCTTTCTTT. The J gene is TRBJ1-1, the V gene TRBV27; D gene ambiguous. The ends were cut back, 6 bases at V and 1 base at J, with 9 bases in the middle. CDR3 length equals 13 residues. CDR1 is MNHEY, CDR2 SMNVEV, per germline (reference sequence).

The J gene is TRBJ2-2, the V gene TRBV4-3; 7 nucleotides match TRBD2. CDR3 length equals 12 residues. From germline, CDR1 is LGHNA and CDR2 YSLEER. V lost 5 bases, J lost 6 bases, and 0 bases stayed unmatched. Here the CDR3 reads CASSGGAGELFF. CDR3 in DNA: TGCGCCAGCAGCGGGGGGGCCGGGGAGCTGTTTTTT.

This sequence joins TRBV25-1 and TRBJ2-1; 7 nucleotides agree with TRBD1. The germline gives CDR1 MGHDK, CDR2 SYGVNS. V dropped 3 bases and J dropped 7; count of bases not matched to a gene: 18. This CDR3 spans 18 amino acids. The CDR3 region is CASSDVLGWTGPPNEQFF. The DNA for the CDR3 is TGTGCCAGCAGTGATGTATTAGGATGGACAGGCCCGCCAAATGAGCAGTTCTTC. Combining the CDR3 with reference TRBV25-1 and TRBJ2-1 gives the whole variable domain EADIYQTPRYLVIGTGKKITLECSQTMGHDKMYWYQQDPGMELHLIHYSYGVNSTEKGDLSSESTVSRIRTEHFPLTLESARPSHTSQYLCASSDVLGWTGPPNEQFFGPGTRLTVL.

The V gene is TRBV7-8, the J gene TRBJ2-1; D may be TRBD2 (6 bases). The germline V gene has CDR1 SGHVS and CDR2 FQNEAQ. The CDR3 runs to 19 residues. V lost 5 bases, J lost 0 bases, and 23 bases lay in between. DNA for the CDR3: TGTGCCAGCAGCATGACACTAGCAGCTCCCCTTAGCTCCTACAATGAGCAGTTCTTC. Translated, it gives CASSMTLAAPLSSYNEQFF.

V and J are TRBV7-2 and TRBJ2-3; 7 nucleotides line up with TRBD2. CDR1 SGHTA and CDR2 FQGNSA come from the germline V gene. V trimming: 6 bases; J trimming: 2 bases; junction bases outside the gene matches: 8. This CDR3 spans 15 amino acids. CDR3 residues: CASRPEGTTTDTQYF. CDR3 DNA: TGTGCCAGCAGGCCTGAAGGGACTACCACAGATACGCAGTATTTT.

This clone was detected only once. The CDR3 nucleotides are TGTGCCAGCAGCCCCCCCGGCGGGAGATCAAATGAGCAGTTCTTC. As protein: CASSPPGGRSNEQFF. V is TRBV5-4 and J is TRBJ2-1, with 7 bases lining up with TRBD2. The CDR3 length is 15 residues. CDR1 and CDR2 (germline): SGHNT, YYREEE (reference sequence). V shed 4 bases and J 7 bases; nucleotides not matched to a gene: 11.

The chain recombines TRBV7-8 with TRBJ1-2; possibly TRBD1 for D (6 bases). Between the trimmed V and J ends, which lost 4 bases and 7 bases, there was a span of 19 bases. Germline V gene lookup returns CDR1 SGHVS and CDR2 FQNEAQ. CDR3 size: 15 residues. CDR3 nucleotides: TGTGCCAGCAGCTCACCGCTATCCAGGGGAGGTGGCTACACCTTC. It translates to CASSSPLSRGGGYTF.

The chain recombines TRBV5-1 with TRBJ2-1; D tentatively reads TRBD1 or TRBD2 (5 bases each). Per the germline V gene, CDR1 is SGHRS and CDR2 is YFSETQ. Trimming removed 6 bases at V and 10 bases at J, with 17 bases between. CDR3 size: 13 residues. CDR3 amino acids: CASNEGSEGEQFF. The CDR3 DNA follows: TGCGCCAGCAACGAGGGATCTGAGGGGGAGCAGTTCTTC. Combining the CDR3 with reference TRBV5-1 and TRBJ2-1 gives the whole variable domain KAGVTQTPRYLIKTRGQQVTLSCSPISGHRSVSWYQQTPGQGLQFLFEYFSETQRNKGNFPGRFSGRQFSNSRSEMNVSTLELGDSALYLCASNEGSEGEQFFGPGTRLTVL.

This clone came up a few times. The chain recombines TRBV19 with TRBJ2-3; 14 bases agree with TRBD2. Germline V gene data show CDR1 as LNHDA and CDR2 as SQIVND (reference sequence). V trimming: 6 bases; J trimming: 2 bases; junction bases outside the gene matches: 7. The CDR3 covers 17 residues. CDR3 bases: TGTGCCAGTAGGGGGACTAGCGGGAGATTGGCCACAGATACGCAGTATTTT. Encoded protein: CASRGTSGRLATDTQYF.

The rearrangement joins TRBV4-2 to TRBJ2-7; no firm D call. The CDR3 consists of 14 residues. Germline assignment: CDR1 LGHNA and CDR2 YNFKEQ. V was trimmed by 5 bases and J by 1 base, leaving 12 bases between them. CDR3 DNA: TGTGCCAGCAGCTTGGTGGGCAGGTCCTACGAGCAGTACTTC. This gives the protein CASSLVGRSYEQYF.

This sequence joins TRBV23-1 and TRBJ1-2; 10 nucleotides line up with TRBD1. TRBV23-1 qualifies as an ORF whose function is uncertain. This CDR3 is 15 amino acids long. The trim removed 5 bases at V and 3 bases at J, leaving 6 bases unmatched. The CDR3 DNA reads TGCGCCAGCAGTGGACGACAGGGGGCCGACTATGGCTACACCTTC. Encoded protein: CASSGRQGADYGYTF.

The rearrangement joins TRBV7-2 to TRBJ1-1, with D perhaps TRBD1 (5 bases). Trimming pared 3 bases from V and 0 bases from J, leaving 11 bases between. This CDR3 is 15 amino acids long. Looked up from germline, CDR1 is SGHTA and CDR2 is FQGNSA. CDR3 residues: CASSFIGTLNTEAFF. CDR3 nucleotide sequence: TGTGCCAGCAGCTTTATAGGGACTTTGAACACTGAAGCTTTCTTT.

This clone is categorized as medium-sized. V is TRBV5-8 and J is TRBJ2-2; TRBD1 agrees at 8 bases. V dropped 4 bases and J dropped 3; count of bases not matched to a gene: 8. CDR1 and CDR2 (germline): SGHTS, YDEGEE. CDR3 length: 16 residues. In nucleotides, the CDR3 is TGTGCCAGCAGCGAAATCGGGACAGGCCACACCGGGGAGCTGTTTTTT. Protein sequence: CASSEIGTGHTGELFF.

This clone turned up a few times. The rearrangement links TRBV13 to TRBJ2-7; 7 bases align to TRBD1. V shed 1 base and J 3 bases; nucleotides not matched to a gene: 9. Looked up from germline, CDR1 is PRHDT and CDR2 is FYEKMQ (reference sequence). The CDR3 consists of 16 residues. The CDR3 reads CASSLDRGQLVYEQYF. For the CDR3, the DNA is TGTGCCAGCAGCTTAGACAGGGGACAGCTAGTCTACGAGCAGTACTTC. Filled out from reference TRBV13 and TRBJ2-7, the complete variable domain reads AAGVIQSPRHLIKEKRETATLKCYPIPRHDTVYWYQQGPGQDPQFLISFYEKMQSDKGSIPDRFSAQQFSDYHSELNMSSLELGDSALYFCASSLDRGQLVYEQYFGPGTRLTVT.

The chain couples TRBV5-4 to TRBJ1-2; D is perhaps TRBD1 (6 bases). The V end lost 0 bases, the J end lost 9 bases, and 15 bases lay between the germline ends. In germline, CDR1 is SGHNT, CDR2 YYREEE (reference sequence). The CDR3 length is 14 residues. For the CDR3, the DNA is TGTGCCAGCAGCTTGGTTGGGGGCGAGGATAGCTACACCTTC. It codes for CASSLVGGEDSYTF.